This T cell receptor beta chain was recorded in a study of cytomegalovirus exposure and HLA in healthy donors. Vbeta (60) and Jbeta (13) primers were used in the PCR. Method: immunoSEQ multiplex PCR; TCRdb's copy keeps in-frame clones and lacks some. The sample consists of a few hundred thousand clones, roughly 80% of them appearing once. Germline V CDR1 and CDR2: SGHKS, YYEKEE (reference sequence). The CDR3 contains 13 residues. V lost 2 bases, J lost 2 bases, and 8 bases lay in between. V and J are TRBV5-5 and TRBJ2-7; the D gene is possibly TRBD2 (6 bases). Sequencing was carried out using PBMCs. This sequence was found in a man aged 25-45 years in good health and CMV-seronegative. Written as DNA, the CDR3 is TGTGCCAGCAGCTTTGGGGGGACCTACGAGCAGTACTTC. Protein product: CASSFGGTYEQYF.